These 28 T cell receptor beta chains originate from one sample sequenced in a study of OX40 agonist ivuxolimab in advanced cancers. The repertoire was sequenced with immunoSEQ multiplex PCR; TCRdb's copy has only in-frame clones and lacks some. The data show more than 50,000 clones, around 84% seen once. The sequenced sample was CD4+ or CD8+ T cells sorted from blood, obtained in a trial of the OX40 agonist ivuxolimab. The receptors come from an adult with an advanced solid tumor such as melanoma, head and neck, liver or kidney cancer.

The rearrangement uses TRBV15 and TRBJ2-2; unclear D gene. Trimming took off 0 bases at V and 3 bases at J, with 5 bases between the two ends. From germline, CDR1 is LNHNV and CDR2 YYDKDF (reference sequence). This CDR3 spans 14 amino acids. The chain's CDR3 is CATSRDPDTGELFF. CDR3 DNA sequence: TGTGCCACCAGCAGAGATCCGGACACCGGGGAGCTGTTTTTT.

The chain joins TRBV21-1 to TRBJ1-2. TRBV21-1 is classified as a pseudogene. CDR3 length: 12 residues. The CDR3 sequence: CASSKGGYGYTF. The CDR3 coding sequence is TGTGCCAGCAGCAAGGGGGGGTATGGCTACACCTTC.

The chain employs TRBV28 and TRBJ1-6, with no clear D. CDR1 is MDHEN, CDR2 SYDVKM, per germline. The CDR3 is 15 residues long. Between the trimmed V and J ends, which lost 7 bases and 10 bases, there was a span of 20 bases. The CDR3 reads CASTLGGQMKSPLHF. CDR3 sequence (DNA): TGTGCCAGCACCTTGGGAGGGCAGATGAAATCACCCCTCCACTTT.

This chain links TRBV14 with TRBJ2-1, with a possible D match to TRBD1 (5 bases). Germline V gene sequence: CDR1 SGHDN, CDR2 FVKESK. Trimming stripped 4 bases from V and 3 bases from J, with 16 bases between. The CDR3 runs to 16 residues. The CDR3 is CASSRGTTGFYNEQFF. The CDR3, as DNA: TGTGCCAGCAGCCGCGGAACAACAGGATTCTACAATGAGCAGTTCTTC.

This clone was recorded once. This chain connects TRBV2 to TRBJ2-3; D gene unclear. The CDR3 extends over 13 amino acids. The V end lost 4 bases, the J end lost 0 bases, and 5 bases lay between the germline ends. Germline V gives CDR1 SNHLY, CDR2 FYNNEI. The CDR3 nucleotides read TGTGCCAGCAGTGCGCGGAGCACAGATACGCAGTATTTT. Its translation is CASSARSTDTQYF.

The CDR3 is CASSLGTNTGELFF. CDR3 DNA: TGTGCCAGCAGCCTAGGGACAAACACCGGGGAGCTGTTTTTT. The chain links TRBV14 to TRBJ2-2; possible D gene TRBD1, 6 bases. The ends were cut back, 4 bases at V and 2 bases at J, with 8 bases in the middle. From germline, CDR1 is SGHDN and CDR2 FVKESK. The CDR3 totals 14 residues.

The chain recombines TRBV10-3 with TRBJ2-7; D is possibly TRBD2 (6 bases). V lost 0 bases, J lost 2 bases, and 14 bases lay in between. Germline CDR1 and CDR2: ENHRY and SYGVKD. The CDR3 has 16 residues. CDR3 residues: CAISESPGVGTYEQYF. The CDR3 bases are TGTGCCATCAGTGAGTCACCGGGGGTTGGGACCTACGAGCAGTACTTC.

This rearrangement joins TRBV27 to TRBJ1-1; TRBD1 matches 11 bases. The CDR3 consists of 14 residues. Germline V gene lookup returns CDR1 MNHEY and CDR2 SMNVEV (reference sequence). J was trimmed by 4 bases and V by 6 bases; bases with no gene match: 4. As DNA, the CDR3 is TGTGCCAGCAGCACGGACAGGGGGCCCACTGAAGCTTTCTTT. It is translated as CASSTDRGPTEAFF.

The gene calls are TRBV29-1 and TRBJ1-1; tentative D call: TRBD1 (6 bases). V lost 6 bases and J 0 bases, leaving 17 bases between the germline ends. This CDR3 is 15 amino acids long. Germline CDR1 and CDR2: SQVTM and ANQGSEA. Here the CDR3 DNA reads TGCAGCGTACAACAGGGTCTCGTAGTGAACACTGAAGCTTTCTTT. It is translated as CSVQQGLVVNTEAFF.

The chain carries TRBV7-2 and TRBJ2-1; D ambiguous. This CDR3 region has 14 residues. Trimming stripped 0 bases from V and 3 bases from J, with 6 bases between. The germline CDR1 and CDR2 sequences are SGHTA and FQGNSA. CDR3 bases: TGTGCCAGCAGCTTAGCAGATCTCTACAATGAGCAGTTCTTC. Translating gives CASSLADLYNEQFF.

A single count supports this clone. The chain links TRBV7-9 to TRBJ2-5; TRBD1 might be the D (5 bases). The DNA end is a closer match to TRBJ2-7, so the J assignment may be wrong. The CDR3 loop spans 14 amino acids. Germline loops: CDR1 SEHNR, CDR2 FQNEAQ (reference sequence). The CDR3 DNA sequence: TGTGCCAGCAGCTTATTCAGGGATGACTACGAGCAGTACTTC. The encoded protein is CASSLFRDDYEQYF.

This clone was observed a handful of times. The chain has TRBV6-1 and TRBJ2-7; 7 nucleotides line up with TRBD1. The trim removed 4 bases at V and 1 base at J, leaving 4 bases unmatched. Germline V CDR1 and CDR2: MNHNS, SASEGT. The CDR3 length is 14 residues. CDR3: CASSGDSRSYEQYF. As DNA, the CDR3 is TGTGCCAGCAGTGGGGACAGCCGTTCCTACGAGCAGTACTTC.

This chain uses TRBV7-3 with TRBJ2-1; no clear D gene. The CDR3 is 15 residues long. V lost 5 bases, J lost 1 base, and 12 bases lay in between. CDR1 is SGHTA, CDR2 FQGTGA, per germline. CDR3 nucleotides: TGTGCCAGCAGCCGAATAAGCGCTTCCTACAATGAGCAGTTCTTC. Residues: CASSRISASYNEQFF.

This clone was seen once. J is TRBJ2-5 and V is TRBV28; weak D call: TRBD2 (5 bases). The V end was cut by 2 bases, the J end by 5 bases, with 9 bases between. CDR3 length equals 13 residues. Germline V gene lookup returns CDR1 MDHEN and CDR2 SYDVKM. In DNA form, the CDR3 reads TGTGCCAGCAGTTTAGATCGCGGGGAGACCCAGTACTTC. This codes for CASSLDRGETQYF.

The CDR3 DNA is TGTGCCAGCAGCGTAGCTGGGGACCCTAGGGCCGGGGAGCTGTTTTTT. Encoded protein: CASSVAGDPRAGELFF. This rearrangement joins TRBV9 to TRBJ2-2; D may correspond to TRBD1 or TRBD2 (5 bases each). The germline V and J ends were trimmed by 0 bases and 6 bases, with 15 bases remaining between them. CDR3 length equals 16 residues. Germline assignment: CDR1 SGDLS and CDR2 YYNGEE.

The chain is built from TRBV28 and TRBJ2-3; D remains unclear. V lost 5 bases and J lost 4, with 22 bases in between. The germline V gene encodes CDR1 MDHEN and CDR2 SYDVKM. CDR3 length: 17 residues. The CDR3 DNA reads TGTGCCAGCAGTCGCCGATGGTCCCTACAAATAGCAGATACGCAGTATTTT. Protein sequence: CASSRRWSLQIADTQYF.

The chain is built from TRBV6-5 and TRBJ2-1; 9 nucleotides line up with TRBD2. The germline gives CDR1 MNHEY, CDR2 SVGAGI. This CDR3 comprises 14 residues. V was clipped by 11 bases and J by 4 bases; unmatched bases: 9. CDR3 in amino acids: CAARGGAGYNEQFF. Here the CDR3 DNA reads TGTGCCGCCCGCGGGGGGGCGGGATACAATGAGCAGTTCTTC.

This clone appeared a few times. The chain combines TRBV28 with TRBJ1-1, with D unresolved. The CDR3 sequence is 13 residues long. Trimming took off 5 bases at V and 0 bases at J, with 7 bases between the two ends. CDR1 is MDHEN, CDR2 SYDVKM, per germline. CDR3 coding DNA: TGTGCCAGCAGTGCCGGACTGAACACTGAAGCTTTCTTT. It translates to CASSAGLNTEAFF. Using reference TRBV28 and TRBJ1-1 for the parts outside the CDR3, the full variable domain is DVKVTQSSRYLVKRTGEKVFLECVQDMDHENMFWYRQDPGLGLRLIYFSYDVKMKEKGDIPEGYSVSREKKERFSLILESASTNQTSMYLCASSAGLNTEAFFGQGTRLTVV.

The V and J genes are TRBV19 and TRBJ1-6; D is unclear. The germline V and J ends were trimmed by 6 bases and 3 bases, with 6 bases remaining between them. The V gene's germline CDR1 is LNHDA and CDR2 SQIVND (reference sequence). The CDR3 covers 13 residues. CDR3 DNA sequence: TGTGCCAGTAGCGACGGCTATAATTCACCCCTCCACTTT. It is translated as CASSDGYNSPLHF. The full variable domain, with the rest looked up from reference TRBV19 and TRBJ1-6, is DGGITQSPKYLFRKEGQNVTLSCEQNLNHDAMYWYRQDPGQGLRLIYYSQIVNDFQKGDIAEGYSVSREKKESFPLTVTSAQKNPTAFYLCASSDGYNSPLHFGNGTRLTVT.

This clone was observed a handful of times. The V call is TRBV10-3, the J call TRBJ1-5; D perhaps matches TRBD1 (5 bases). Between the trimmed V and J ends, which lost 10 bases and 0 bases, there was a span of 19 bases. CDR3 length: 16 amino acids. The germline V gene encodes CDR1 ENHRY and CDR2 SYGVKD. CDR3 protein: CATRQGLGDSNQPQHF. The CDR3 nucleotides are TGTGCCACCCGCCAAGGGTTGGGGGATAGCAATCAGCCCCAGCATTTT.

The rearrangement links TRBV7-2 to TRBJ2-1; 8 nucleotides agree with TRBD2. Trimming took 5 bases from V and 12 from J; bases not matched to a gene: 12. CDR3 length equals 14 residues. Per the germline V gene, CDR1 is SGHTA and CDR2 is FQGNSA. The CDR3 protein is CASSPEVVTSVQFF. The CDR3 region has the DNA TGTGCCAGCAGCCCCGAAGTCGTGACTAGCGTGCAGTTCTTC.

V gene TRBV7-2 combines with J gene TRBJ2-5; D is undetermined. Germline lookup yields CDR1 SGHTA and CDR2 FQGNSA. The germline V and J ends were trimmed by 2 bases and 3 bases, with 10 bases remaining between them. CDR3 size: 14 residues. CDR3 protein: CASSLSWTEETQYF. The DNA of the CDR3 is TGTGCCAGCAGCTTATCTTGGACGGAAGAGACCCAGTACTTC.

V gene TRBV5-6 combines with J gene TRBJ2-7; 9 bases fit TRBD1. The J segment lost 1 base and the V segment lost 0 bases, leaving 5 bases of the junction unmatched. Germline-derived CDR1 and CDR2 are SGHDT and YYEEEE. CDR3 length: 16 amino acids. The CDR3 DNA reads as TGTGCCAGCAGCTTGGTGGGACAGGGTTATTCCTACGAGCAGTACTTC. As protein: CASSLVGQGYSYEQYF.

CDR3 loop: CASSAGPTRVMNTEAFF. The CDR3 DNA reads as TGTGCCAGCAGCGCGGGACCCACGCGGGTAATGAACACTGAAGCTTTCTTT. The chain uses TRBV9 and TRBJ1-1, with D possibly matching TRBD1 (5 bases). V lost 3 bases, J lost 0 bases, and 18 bases lay in between. Germline CDR1 reads SGDLS; CDR2 reads YYNGEE. This CDR3 has 17 residues.

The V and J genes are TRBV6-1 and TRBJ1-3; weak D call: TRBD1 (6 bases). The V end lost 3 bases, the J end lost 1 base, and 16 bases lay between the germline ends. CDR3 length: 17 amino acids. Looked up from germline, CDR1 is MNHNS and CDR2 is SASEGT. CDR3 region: CASSDLAGTRSGNTIYF. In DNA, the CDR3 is TGTGCCAGCAGTGACTTAGCCGGGACACGATCTGGAAACACCATATATTTT.

In nucleotides, the CDR3 is TGTGCCAGCAGTGCACTACAGGGAATTGGCGAGCAGTACTTC. Encoded protein: CASSALQGIGEQYF. The J gene is TRBJ2-7, the V gene TRBV6-6; tentative D call: TRBD1 (6 bases). V was cut by 5 bases and J by 6 bases, with 17 bases left in between. The CDR3 totals 14 residues. CDR1 MNHNY and CDR2 SVGAGI come from the germline V gene (reference sequence).

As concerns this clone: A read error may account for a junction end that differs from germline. The CDR3 loop reads CVSSLLGRMNTEAFF. For the CDR3, the DNA is TGTGTCAGCAGCTTGTTGGGACGGATGAACACTGAAGCTTTCTTT. The chain is built from TRBV5-6 and TRBJ1-1; a weak D match, TRBD1 (5 bases). Looked up from germline, CDR1 is SGHDT and CDR2 is YYEEEE. The CDR3 sequence is 15 residues long.

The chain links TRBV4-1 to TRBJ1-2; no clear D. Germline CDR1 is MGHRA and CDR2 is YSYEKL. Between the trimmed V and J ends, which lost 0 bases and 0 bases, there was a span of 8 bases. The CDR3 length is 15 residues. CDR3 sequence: CASSQEASTNYGYTF. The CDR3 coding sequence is TGCGCCAGCAGCCAAGAAGCCAGTACTAACTATGGCTACACCTTC.